This T cell receptor (beta chain) stems from a study of patients and donors after allogeneic stem cell transplantation. CDR3 length: 15 amino acids. TCRdb ran MiXCR on the RT-PCR reads and lists one entry per CDR3 protein. The sample includes approximately 210,000 distinct CDR3 sequences, around two fifths of them seen just once. This TCR derives from a human donor who was either an allogeneic HSCT recipient or a stem cell or donor lymphocyte infusion donor (not recorded which). It is not recorded whose cells these are; they may come from a transplant donor. J is TRBJ2-7 and V is TRBV21-1; TRBD1, the D gene given by the table, was not confirmed from the DNA. TRBV21-1 corresponds to a pseudogene. Sequenced input: blood, either unsorted or a sorted T cell fraction (not recorded which). CDR3: CASSSQGAVDHEQYF. The CDR3 DNA sequence: TGTGCCAGCAGCAGTCAGGGGGCAGTCGACCACGAGCAGTACTTC.